Listed below are T cell receptor beta chains from one sample, sequenced in a study of T cell responses to AZD1222 COVID-19 vaccine. Method: immunoSEQ multiplex PCR; TCRdb's copy keeps in-frame clones and lacks some. The sample lists some 140,000 clones, roughly 80% occurring once. This specimen consisted of peripheral blood, obtained on day 0 of AZD1222 vaccination. Receptors were obtained from an adult in good health. Both conserved end residues are part of each CDR3. A D gene is named only where the DNA matches it firmly. Clone size is given for some rows only: seen once, a few or many times, or a class if the clone is expanded.

CDR3 DNA	CDR3 protein	clone size	V gene	J gene	D gene
TGTGCCAGCAGCCCTGGTAATCGGGGAGCGGGGTTTCAAGAGACCCAGTACTTC	CASSPGNRGAGFQETQYF	-	TRBV3-1/TRBV3-2	TRBJ2-5	TRBD2
TGTGCCAGCAGTTCACACTCCGTGGCAGGGGGTGGGTACTATGGCTACACCTTC	CASSSHSVAGGGYYGYTF	-	TRBV28	TRBJ1-2	TRBD1
TGTGCCAGCAGTACGACAGGGGTAAGCAATCAGCCCCAGCATTTT	CASSTTGVSNQPQHF	once	TRBV5-5	TRBJ1-5	TRBD1
TGTGCCAGCATGTGGAGGGGCAATCAGCCCCAGCATTTT	CASMWRGNQPQHF	-	TRBV6-5	TRBJ1-5	-
TGTGCCAGCAGTTTCTGGGCAGGGGGACATCAGCCCCAGCATTTT	CASSFWAGGHQPQHF	-	TRBV28	TRBJ1-5	TRBD1
TGTGCCAGCAGCTTAGGGGGGAGCGGGGGCACAGATACGCAGTATTTT	CASSLGGSGGTDTQYF	-	TRBV5-4	TRBJ2-3	-
TGTGCCAGCGCCGAGACGGGGACACTCGTGAACACTGAAGCTTTCTTT	CASAETGTLVNTEAFF	-	TRBV18	TRBJ1-1	-
TGTGCCAGCAGCCTAGGGGACAGGGGGCAAGGACCCCTCCACTTT	CASSLGDRGQGPLHF	-	TRBV5-4	TRBJ1-6	TRBD1
TGCGCCAGCAGCCTAGAAAACAGGGGGTCAGAGACCCAGTACTTC	CASSLENRGSETQYF	-	TRBV5-1	TRBJ2-5	TRBD1
TGTGCCAGCAGTTACTCCAACGGTCGGCAGCCCCAGCATTTT	CASSYSNGRQPQHF	-	TRBV6-2/TRBV6-3	TRBJ1-5	-
TGTGCCAGCAGTGAGCAGGGAGACAATAATTCACCCCTCCACTTT	CASSEQGDNNSPLHF	-	TRBV2	TRBJ1-6	-
TGTGCCAGCAGTCGACAGGGTGAGGGTTCACCCCTCCACTTT	CASSRQGEGSPLHF	-	TRBV27	TRBJ1-6	TRBD1
TGCGCCAGCAGCTTGCGCGCAGAGTCGGGAGGGAGCACTGAAGCTTTCTTT	CASSLRAESGGSTEAFF	-	TRBV5-1	TRBJ1-1	-
TGTGCCACCAGTGGGGTCGAACCGACTGGTACGCAGTATTTT	CATSGVEPTGTQYF	-	TRBV24-1	TRBJ2-3	-
TGTGCCAGCACCGCCGGGACACTCAACACCGGGGAGCTGTTTTTT	CASTAGTLNTGELFF	-	TRBV28	TRBJ2-2	-
TGTGCCAGCAGCTGGGGGGACAGGGGGAACACTGAAGCTTTCTTT	CASSWGDRGNTEAFF	-	TRBV5-4	TRBJ1-1	TRBD1
TGTGCCAGCAGCCGTAAACTAGCGGGGGGTATTAATACGCAGTATTTT	CASSRKLAGGINTQYF	-	TRBV3-1/TRBV3-2	TRBJ2-3	TRBD2
TGTGCCTGGAGTGTACTAGGTAGCAATCAGCCCCAGCATTTT	CAWSVLGSNQPQHF	-	TRBV30	TRBJ1-5	-
TGTGCCAGCAGCTTTCGGGTCGAAGGAGGCTACACCTTC	CASSFRVEGGYTF	-	TRBV6-6	TRBJ1-2	-
TGTGCCAGCAGCGTGAACACTGAAGCTTTCTTT	CASSVNTEAFF	-	TRBV12-3/TRBV12-4	TRBJ1-1	-
TGTGCCAGTAACGCGTTGGCAGGAGGGGACTACTATGGCTACACCTTC	CASNALAGGDYYGYTF	-	TRBV19	TRBJ1-2	-
TGTGCCAGCAGCTTAGGGGAGAGACCCCTCCACTTT	CASSLGERPLHF	-	TRBV7-9	TRBJ1-6	-